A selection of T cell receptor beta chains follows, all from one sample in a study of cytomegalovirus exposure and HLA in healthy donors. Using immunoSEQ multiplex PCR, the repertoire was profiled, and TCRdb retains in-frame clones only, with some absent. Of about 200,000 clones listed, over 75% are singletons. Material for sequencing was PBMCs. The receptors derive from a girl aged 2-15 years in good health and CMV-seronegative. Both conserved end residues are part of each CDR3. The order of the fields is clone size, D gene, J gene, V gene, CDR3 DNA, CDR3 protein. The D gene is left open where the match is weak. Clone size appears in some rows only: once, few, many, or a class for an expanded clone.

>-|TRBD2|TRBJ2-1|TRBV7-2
TGTGCCAGCAGCTTAGTTGGTCGACGGCGGGGGGCGGGCAATGAGCAGTTCTTC
CASSLVGRRRGAGNEQFF
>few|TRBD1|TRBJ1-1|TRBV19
TGTGCCACACGGACAGGGTATGATTGGGTGAACACTGAAGCTTTCTTT
CATRTGYDWVNTEAFF
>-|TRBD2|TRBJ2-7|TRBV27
TGTGCCAGCAGTTCGGGACTAGCGATCGAGCAGTACTTC
CASSSGLAIEQYF
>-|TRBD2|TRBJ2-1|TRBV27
TGTGCCAGCAGTTCGGGACTAGCGGGAGGGCCTGATGAGCAGTTCTTC
CASSSGLAGGPDEQFF
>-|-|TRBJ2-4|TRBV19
TGTGCCAGTAGTATGGGTGGCAGGCTAGCCAAAAACATTCAGTACTTC
CASSMGGRLAKNIQYF
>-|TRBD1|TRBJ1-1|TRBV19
TGTGCCAGTTGGGGGACAGCCTATGGGGGCACTGAAGCTTTCTTT
CASWGTAYGGTEAFF
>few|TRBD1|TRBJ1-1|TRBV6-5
TGTGCCAGCAGTTACAATCAGGGGGCGGGGGATGGAGCTTTCTTT
CASSYNQGAGDGAFF
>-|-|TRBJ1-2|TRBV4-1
TGCGCCAGCAGCCCTCTTGGGAGGTACTATGGCTACACCTTC
CASSPLGRYYGYTF
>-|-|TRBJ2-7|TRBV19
TGTGCCAGTAGTACAACAGGACACAACTCCTACGAGCAGTACTTC
CASSTTGHNSYEQYF
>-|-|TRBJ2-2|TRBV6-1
TGTGCCAGCCGGGGGGCGAGGGTCACCGGGGAGCTGTTTTTT
CASRGARVTGELFF
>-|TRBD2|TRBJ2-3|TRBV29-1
TGCAGCGGATCTTCGGGACTATCCTACACTAGCACAGATACGCAGTATTTT
CSGSSGLSYTSTDTQYF
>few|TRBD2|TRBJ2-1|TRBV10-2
TGCGCCAGCAACCTACTAGCGGGGCTGTACAATGAGCAGTTCTTC
CASNLLAGLYNEQFF
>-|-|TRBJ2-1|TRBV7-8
TGTGCCAGCAGCTTAAGAGACAATGAGCAGTTCTTC
CASSLRDNEQFF
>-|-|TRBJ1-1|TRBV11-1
TGTGCCAGCAGTTTTAGCCGCTCACGGTTGAACACTGAAGCTTTCTTT
CASSFSRSRLNTEAFF